This TCR beta chain was found in a study of control samples from healthy donors and cancer patients. CDR1 and CDR2 (germline): MNHNS, SASEGT. This CDR3 has 17 residues. The germline V and J ends were trimmed by 2 bases and 5 bases, with 21 bases remaining between them. Produced via immunoSEQ multiplex PCR; TCRdb's table is partial and in-frame only. There are 120,000 or so clones in the sample; 70% to 90% occur only once, and roughly 4% lies in the top ten. The chain joins TRBV6-1 to TRBJ2-5; tentative D call: TRBD2 (5 bases). Sequenced: PBMCs. This TCR came from a woman in her fifties or sixties with lung cancer. The CDR3, as DNA: TGTGCCAGCAGTGAAAGCACCCGCGGACTTTGGGCTGAGACCCAGTACTTC. Its protein is CASSESTRGLWAETQYF.